A selection of T cell receptor beta chains follows, all from one sample in a study of cytomegalovirus exposure and HLA in healthy donors. Sequencing used immunoSEQ multiplex PCR; TCRdb keeps in-frame clones, though not all of them. The table includes about 130,000 clones, 80% to 85% detected once. The specimen sequenced was PBMCs. These receptors were obtained from a human donor in good health. Both conserved end residues are part of each CDR3. Each record gives: J gene, CDR3 length, clone size, D gene, V gene, CDR3 protein, CDR3 DNA. A D gene is named only where the DNA matches it firmly. Clone size is given for some rows only: seen once, a few or many times, or a class if the clone is expanded.

>TRBJ1-1|15|-|-|TRBV6-6
CASLQPWGLHTEAFF
TGTGCCAGCCTTCAACCTTGGGGGCTGCACACTGAAGCTTTCTTT
>TRBJ2-5|18|-|TRBD2|TRBV9
CASSTGGSGGAETETQYF
TGTGCCAGCAGCACGGGGGGTAGCGGGGGGGCAGAGACAGAGACCCAGTACTTC
>TRBJ1-6|13|-|-|TRBV6-6
CASTRRQFSPLHF
TGTGCCAGCACCAGACGACAGTTTTCACCCCTCCACTTT
>TRBJ2-6|19|once|TRBD1|TRBV7-6
CASSPSPPGTGAGANVLTF
TGTGCCAGCAGCCCTAGTCCTCCCGGGACAGGGGCCGGGGCCAACGTCCTGACTTTC
>TRBJ2-7|16|-|TRBD2|TRBV27
CASSLSGTSVAYEQYF
TGTGCCAGCAGTTTAAGTGGGACTAGCGTAGCCTACGAGCAGTACTTC
>TRBJ1-5|14|-|TRBD1|TRBV2
CASSAGQGLLPQHF
TGTGCCAGCAGTGCGGGACAGGGTTTATTGCCCCAGCATTTT
>TRBJ1-2|13|-|-|TRBV6-4
CASSDSAGDGYTF
TGTGCCAGCAGTGACTCAGCAGGGGATGGCTACACCTTC
>TRBJ1-5|15|-|-|TRBV19
CASRRQDYSNQPQHF
TGTGCCAGTAGAAGACAGGATTATAGCAATCAGCCCCAGCATTTT
>TRBJ2-1|17|few|-|TRBV2
CASSDRGPGSSYNEQFF
TGTGCCAGCAGTGACAGGGGACCAGGTAGCTCCTACAATGAGCAGTTCTTC
>TRBJ1-1|12|once|TRBD1|TRBV2
CASNRDSQEAFF
TGTGCCAGCAATAGGGACAGCCAAGAGGCTTTCTTT
>TRBJ2-1|15|-|-|TRBV7-9
CASVKDTGPYNEQFF
TGTGCCAGCGTCAAAGATACAGGGCCCTACAATGAGCAGTTCTTC
>TRBJ1-4|16|-|TRBD1|TRBV27
CASSLWTDRVEGKLFF
TGTGCCAGCAGTTTATGGACGGACAGGGTGGAAGGAAAACTGTTTTTT
>TRBJ2-1|13|once|TRBD1|TRBV18
CASSPTGGGEQFF
TGTGCCAGCTCACCGACAGGGGGCGGTGAGCAGTTCTTC
>TRBJ2-1|18|-|TRBD2|TRBV7-9
CASSFPTIRGGSYNEQFF
TGTGCCAGCAGCTTTCCAACCATTCGCGGGGGGTCGTACAATGAGCAGTTCTTC
>TRBJ2-7|13|-|-|TRBV10-3
CAISPTLGYEQYF
TGTGCCATCAGCCCTACCCTAGGCTACGAGCAGTACTTC
>TRBJ1-5|15|-|TRBD1|TRBV9
CASSVPGTDNQPQHF
TGTGCCAGCAGCGTACCTGGGACAGACAATCAGCCCCAGCATTTT
>TRBJ1-1|14|few|-|TRBV4-1
CASSQGAGVTEAFF
TGCGCCAGCAGCCAAGGGGCAGGTGTCACTGAAGCTTTCTTT
>TRBJ1-5|19|-|TRBD1|TRBV5-1
CASRPQNRGRGFGNQPQHF
TGCGCCAGCAGGCCACAAAATCGGGGCAGGGGGTTTGGGAATCAGCCCCAGCATTTT
>TRBJ1-1|14|-|TRBD1|TRBV7-9
CASRRGDSNTEAFF
TGTGCCAGCAGGCGTGGGGACAGCAACACTGAAGCTTTCTTT
>TRBJ2-2|17|-|TRBD2|TRBV11-2
CASSKTSGRENTGELFF
TGTGCCAGCAGCAAAACTAGCGGGAGGGAGAACACCGGGGAGCTGTTTTTT
>TRBJ2-3|13|-|-|TRBV7-9
CASSSLATDTQYF
TGTGCCAGCAGCTCATTAGCGACAGATACGCAGTATTTT
>TRBJ1-3|15|-|TRBD1|TRBV19
CASSSHRGSGNTIYF
TGTGCCAGTAGTTCACACAGGGGCTCTGGAAACACCATATATTTT
>TRBJ2-7|14|-|TRBD1|TRBV18
CASSRQDRLYEQYF
TGTGCCAGCTCCAGACAGGACAGGCTCTACGAGCAGTACTTC
>TRBJ1-4|15|-|-|TRBV5-1
CASSSGGVTNEKLFF
TGCGCCAGCAGCAGCGGTGGGGTAACTAATGAAAAACTGTTTTTT
>TRBJ2-2|16|once|-|TRBV7-8
CASSTRLVRRTGELFF
TGTGCCAGCAGCACCCGACTAGTAAGGCGCACCGGGGAGCTGTTTTTT
>TRBJ1-5|13|once|-|TRBV28
CASSLVRNQPQHF
TGTGCCAGCAGTTTAGTACGGAATCAGCCCCAGCATTTT
>TRBJ1-2|15|-|-|TRBV6-5
CASSYPGGGSYGYTF
TGTGCCAGCAGTTATCCGGGGGGGGGCAGCTATGGCTACACCTTC
>TRBJ1-1|15|-|-|TRBV5-4
CASSLVGTSNTEAFF
TGTGCCAGCAGCTTGGTTGGGACATCTAACACTGAAGCTTTCTTT
>TRBJ2-6|16|-|-|TRBV5-1
CASSPYGGGGANVLTF
TGCGCCAGCAGCCCTTACGGGGGAGGAGGGGCCAACGTCCTGACTTTC
>TRBJ1-1|13|-|-|TRBV5-6
CASSPFGVRSAFF
TGTGCCAGCAGCCCCTTCGGGGTCAGATCGGCTTTCTTT
>TRBJ1-4|14|once|TRBD1|TRBV27
CASSPTGGPEKLFF
TGTGCCAGCAGCCCGACAGGGGGACCTGAAAAACTGTTTTTT
>TRBJ2-1|16|-|-|TRBV4-1
CASSQARMSGRLEQFF
TGCGCCAGCAGCCAGGCCCGTATGAGCGGGCGGCTGGAGCAGTTCTTC
>TRBJ1-1|12|few|-|TRBV6-5
CASIGQYTEAFF
TGTGCCAGCATTGGCCAGTACACTGAAGCTTTCTTT
>TRBJ1-4|14|-|-|TRBV19
CASSLSSTNEKLFF
TGTGCCAGTAGTTTATCCTCGACTAATGAAAAACTGTTTTTT
>TRBJ1-2|12|-|TRBD1|TRBV19
CASKGQSYGYTF
TGTGCCAGCAAGGGACAGTCCTATGGCTACACCTTC
>TRBJ1-1|15|-|-|TRBV5-1
CASSADGKMNTEAFF
TGCGCCAGCAGCGCGGACGGGAAAATGAACACTGAAGCTTTCTTT
>TRBJ2-7|15|-|TRBD1|TRBV9
CASSVFGTGGKEQYF
TGTGCCAGCAGCGTCTTCGGGACAGGGGGAAAAGAGCAGTACTTC
>TRBJ2-4|14|-|-|TRBV5-6
CASSMGLADDIQYF
TGTGCCAGCAGCATGGGACTGGCCGATGACATTCAGTACTTC
>TRBJ1-1|12|few|-|TRBV10-3
CAISDRGSEAFF
TGTGCCATCAGTGATCGGGGGAGTGAAGCTTTCTTT